This TCR beta chain was recovered during a study of CD8+ T cells in alopecia areata. Study results and limitations: Sequence data from scalp samples additionally include resident alphabeta T cells of normal skin. Tofacitinib significantly lowered scalp clonality and expanded CD8+ clones among the top 100. Just one nonresponder means the tie between baseline CD8+ expansion and response stays uncertain.

Documented treatment: oral pan-JAK inhibitor, 5-10 mg twice daily. Researchers took lesional scalp punch biopsies and peripheral blood from people who were alopecia areata patients. RNA extraction was followed by reverse transcription into cDNA, which acted as the sequencing template. The protocol was immunoSEQ multiplex PCR, while the TCRdb copy is restricted to in-frame clones and leaves out a portion. The data contain hundreds of thousands of clones, more than 55% of them singletons. Note on this clone: Its antigen is not identified.

The specimen was CD4+ T cells sorted from blood, collected at approximately week 42, from a patient treated with tofacitinib. The TCR sequence derives from a human donor with alopecia areata.

The CDR3 region is CSVQGLRTNEKLFF. CDR3 in DNA: TGCAGCGTCCAGGGACTAAGAACTAATGAAAAACTGTTTTTT. The chain couples TRBV29-1 to TRBJ1-4; a possible D gene is TRBD1 (5 bases). The germline gives CDR1 SQVTM, CDR2 ANQGSEA. The CDR3 covers 14 residues. Trimming shortened V by 6 bases and J by 1 base, and 12 bases separated the two germline ends.